Listed here are 21 T cell receptor beta chains from one sample, sequenced in a study of blood T cell repertoires in COVID-19. Clones were read by immunoSEQ multiplex PCR, and TCRdb kept only the in-frame ones, dropping some. The repertoire holds 390,000 or so clones, with around nine tenths as singletons. Material for sequencing was PBMCs or T cells enriched from blood (not recorded which). The receptors shown here come from a woman in her forties or fifties who had recovered from COVID-19.

The chain has TRBV7-3 and TRBJ2-3; possible D gene TRBD2, 5 bases. The V gene's germline CDR1 is SGHTA and CDR2 FQGTGA. The CDR3 sequence is 15 residues long. V lost 3 bases and J 0 bases, leaving 10 bases between the germline ends. This chain's CDR3 is CASSFGRVSTDTQYF. As DNA, the CDR3 is TGTGCCAGCAGCTTCGGGCGGGTTAGCACAGATACGCAGTATTTT.

V and J are TRBV4-1 and TRBJ1-1; no firm D call. Germline-derived CDR1 and CDR2 are MGHRA and YSYEKL. V dropped 4 bases and J dropped 4 bases, with 10 bases sitting between them. This CDR3 has 13 amino acids. The CDR3 bases are TGCGCCAGCAGCCTCCCCCGCGGCACTGAAGCTTTCTTT. Amino acids: CASSLPRGTEAFF.

The chain uses TRBV5-5 and TRBJ1-5; D is perhaps TRBD1 (6 bases). The germline gives CDR1 SGHKS, CDR2 YYEKEE (reference sequence). CDR3 length equals 15 residues. V lost 0 bases, J lost 3 bases, and 10 bases lay in between. The CDR3 sequence: CASSLGQVDNQPQHF. CDR3 DNA sequence: TGTGCCAGCAGCTTGGGACAGGTAGACAATCAGCCCCAGCATTTT.

The DNA for the CDR3 is TGTGCCAGCAGCTTAGAACAGGTGAATTCACCCCTCCACTTT. Amino acid sequence: CASSLEQVNSPLHF. This chain joins TRBV7-9 and TRBJ1-6; D may be TRBD1 (5 bases). Germline V gives CDR1 SEHNR, CDR2 FQNEAQ (reference sequence). V was clipped by 1 base and J by 7 bases, with 8 bases between them. CDR3 length: 14 amino acids.

The chain uses TRBV7-9 and TRBJ2-1; tentatively, D is TRBD2 (7 bases). V was clipped by 1 base and J by 2 bases, with 9 bases between them. The CDR3 is 15 amino acids. Germline V CDR1 and CDR2: SEHNR, FQNEAQ (reference sequence). In nucleotides, the CDR3 is TGTGCCAGCAGCTTAGAGGGGGGGCCCTACAATGAGCAGTTCTTC. Its protein product is CASSLEGGPYNEQFF.

The chain combines TRBV6-5 with TRBJ1-2; D is possibly TRBD1 (5 bases). Germline V gene sequence: CDR1 MNHEY, CDR2 SVGAGI. The CDR3 totals 13 residues. Deletions cut 9 bases from V and 8 bases from J, with 19 bases between. The CDR3 region has the DNA TGTGCCAGTTCGTGGGGGACTATCGGAGGCTACACCTTC. Translated: CASSWGTIGGYTF.

The J gene is TRBJ1-1, the V gene TRBV7-9, with a weak D call TRBD1 (6 bases). Deletions cut 5 bases from V and 0 bases from J, with 13 bases between. The CDR3 contains 15 residues. Germline CDR1 and CDR2: SEHNR and FQNEAQ (reference sequence). CDR3: CASSLQGPMNTEAFF. Written as DNA, the CDR3 is TGTGCCAGCAGCCTACAGGGCCCAATGAACACTGAAGCTTTCTTT.

This clone showed up many times. The chain links TRBV6-5 to TRBJ2-2; D uncertain. CDR1 is MNHEY and CDR2 is SVGAGI in the germline V gene. Trimming pared 6 bases from V and 2 bases from J, leaving 13 bases between. CDR3 length: 15 residues. CDR3 nucleotides: TGTGCCAGCAGCCTTAACCCTACTAACACCGGGGAGCTGTTTTTT. Its translation: CASSLNPTNTGELFF.

This chain links TRBV19 with TRBJ1-5; 8 bases are a match to TRBD1. Losses at the gene ends were 8 bases for V and 3 bases for J; bases not matched to a gene: 6. Germline V gene lookup returns CDR1 LNHDA and CDR2 SQIVND (reference sequence). This CDR3 region has 14 residues. CDR3 coding DNA: TGTGCCAGTTCGGACAGGGATATCAATCAGCCCCAGCATTTT. This sequence encodes CASSDRDINQPQHF.

The rearrangement links TRBV19 to TRBJ2-1; 14 nucleotides line up with TRBD2. Germline V gives CDR1 LNHDA, CDR2 SQIVND (reference sequence). This CDR3 comprises 15 residues. Unmatched junction bases numbered 4, after V lost 4 bases and J lost 8 bases. CDR3 nucleotides: TGTGCCAGTAGTAAGGGACTAGCGGGGGTGGATGAGCAGTTCTTC. Its protein product is CASSKGLAGVDEQFF.

The chain employs TRBV7-3 and TRBJ2-3; 8 nucleotides line up with TRBD2. Germline CDR1 reads SGHTA; CDR2 reads FQGTGA. The CDR3 sequence is 16 residues long. V was pared by 8 bases and J by 3 bases, with 13 bases of the junction left unmatched. CDR3 in DNA: TGTGCCAGCTCCCCCGCCGGGGGGGGCCGTACAGATACGCAGTATTTT. Amino acid sequence: CASSPAGGGRTDTQYF.

The genes are TRBV29-1 and TRBJ1-1; TRBD1 might be the D (5 bases). CDR3 length equals 12 residues. Germline V gives CDR1 SQVTM, CDR2 ANQGSEA. Trimming took 4 bases from V and 8 from J, leaving 14 bases between them. CDR3 coding DNA: TGCAGCGTTGTTGGGGGGGTAGGGGAAGCTTTCTTT. Translating gives CSVVGGVGEAFF.

This clone was found once. The V call is TRBV6-5, the J call TRBJ1-3; a weak D match, TRBD1 (5 bases). Germline CDR1 and CDR2: MNHEY and SVGAGI. CDR3 length: 14 amino acids. The ends were cut back, 8 bases at V and 11 bases at J, with 22 bases in the middle. The CDR3 loop is CASLPGFGAKAIYF. The CDR3 coding sequence is TGTGCCAGCTTGCCGGGTTTTGGGGCGAAAGCCATATATTTT.

The chain is built from TRBV5-1 and TRBJ2-6, with a possible D match to TRBD2 (7 bases). V lost 4 bases to trimming and J lost 4 bases, with 15 bases between them. CDR3 length equals 16 residues. Per the germline V gene, CDR1 is SGHRS and CDR2 is YFSETQ. CDR3 nucleotide sequence: TGCGCCAGCAGCCCGGAGGGGGGGGCGGGGGCCAACGTCCTGACTTTC. This sequence encodes CASSPEGGAGANVLTF.

The V and J genes are TRBV18 and TRBJ1-2, with a possible D match to TRBD1 (6 bases). The CDR3 is 14 amino acids. V lost 4 bases, J lost 11 bases, and 20 bases lay in between. Germline V gene data show CDR1 as KGHSH and CDR2 as LQKENI. CDR3 residues: CASSLTGTHRDYTF. For the CDR3, the DNA is TGTGCCAGCTCACTGACCGGGACACACCGAGATTACACCTTC.

V gene TRBV28 combines with J gene TRBJ1-5; no definite D call. Per the germline V gene, CDR1 is MDHEN and CDR2 is SYDVKM. Trimming removed 6 bases from V and 3 bases from J, with 12 bases in between. The length of the CDR3 is 14 residues. The CDR3: CASRLRSINQPQHF. Here the CDR3 DNA reads TGTGCCAGCAGGCTACGTAGTATCAATCAGCCCCAGCATTTT.

The chain couples TRBV7-9 to TRBJ1-1, with unresolved D. V shed 0 bases and J shed 0 bases, with 8 bases lying between them. The CDR3 extends over 15 amino acids. Germline CDR1 and CDR2: SEHNR and FQNEAQ (reference sequence). The CDR3 here is CASSLAVGLNTEAFF. The CDR3 DNA reads TGTGCCAGCAGCTTAGCGGTCGGTTTGAACACTGAAGCTTTCTTT.

The V gene is TRBV24-1, the J gene TRBJ1-2, with D tentatively TRBD1 (6 bases). This CDR3 region has 14 residues. The germline V gene encodes CDR1 KGHDR and CDR2 SFDVKD. V lost 4 bases, J lost 4 bases, and 12 bases lay in between. The CDR3 sequence is CATSDTTGIYGYTF. The CDR3 region has the DNA TGTGCCACCAGTGACACTACAGGGATCTATGGCTACACCTTC.

The rearrangement joins TRBV12-3 or TRBV12-4 to TRBJ2-3; 10 bases align to TRBD2. Unmatched junction bases numbered 2, after V lost 5 bases and J lost 6 bases. The CDR3 runs to 13 residues. CDR3 DNA: TGTGCCAGCAGTCCGGGACTAGCGGATACGCAGTATTTT. Its protein product is CASSPGLADTQYF.

In the case of this clone: Germline is not matched at one junction end, which may reflect a read error. The chain uses TRBV3-1 (or the pseudogene TRBV3-2) and TRBJ1-2, with a tentative D call TRBD1 (5 bases). The CDR3 contains 14 residues. The germline V gene encodes CDR1 LGHDT and CDR2 YNNKEL (reference sequence). Here the CDR3 DNA reads TGTGTCAGCAGCCAAGAGACCAGGGCAGCTGGCTACACCTTC. This sequence encodes CVSSQETRAAGYTF.

V gene TRBV25-1 combines with J gene TRBJ2-7, with D tentatively TRBD2 (6 bases). Trimming took off 4 bases at V and 2 bases at J, with 9 bases between the two ends. The CDR3 has 13 residues. In germline, CDR1 is MGHDK, CDR2 SYGVNS. The CDR3 sequence is CASSAGTAYEQYF. In nucleotides, the CDR3 is TGTGCCAGCAGTGCTGGGACTGCCTACGAGCAGTACTTC.